The rows below give T cell receptor beta chains drawn from one sample of a study of blood T cell repertoires in COVID-19. This table comes from immunoSEQ multiplex PCR, and its TCRdb copy is limited to in-frame clones, with some not included. The sample has roughly 100,000 clones, under 90% seen once. The sequencing input was peripheral blood. These receptors all stem from a man older than 75 with acute or convalescent COVID-19. Both conserved end residues are part of each CDR3. The order of the fields is J gene, V gene, clone size, D gene, CDR3 length, CDR3 protein, CDR3 DNA. D genes are given only for firm matches. Clone size appears in some rows only: once, few, many, or a class for an expanded clone.

j_gene: TRBJ2-7
v_gene: TRBV7-2
abundance: few
d_gene: TRBD2
len: 15
CDR3aa: CASSHTSGDSYEQYF
CDR3nt: TGTGCCAGCAGCCATACTAGCGGAGACTCCTACGAGCAGTACTTC

j_gene: TRBJ2-5
v_gene: TRBV30
abundance: NA
d_gene: NA
len: 12
CDR3aa: CAWSVSGETQYF
CDR3nt: TGTGCCTGGAGTGTATCCGGAGAGACCCAGTACTTC

j_gene: TRBJ1-5
v_gene: TRBV6-5
abundance: NA
d_gene: TRBD1
len: 15
CDR3aa: CASSVDRGSNQPQHF
CDR3nt: TGTGCCAGCAGCGTTGACAGGGGAAGCAATCAGCCCCAGCATTTT

j_gene: TRBJ1-3
v_gene: TRBV4-1
abundance: NA
d_gene: TRBD1
len: 17
CDR3aa: CASSQVSGTVGGNTIYF
CDR3nt: TGCGCCAGCAGCCAAGTTTCTGGGACAGTGGGTGGAAACACCATATATTTT

j_gene: TRBJ2-6
v_gene: TRBV28
abundance: NA
d_gene: TRBD1
len: 15
CDR3aa: CATGTGATGANVLTF
CDR3nt: TGTGCCACCGGGACAGGGGCTACTGGGGCCAACGTCCTGACTTTC

j_gene: TRBJ1-3
v_gene: TRBV7-9
abundance: NA
d_gene: NA
len: 15
CDR3aa: CASSLAGTLGNTIYF
CDR3nt: TGTGCCAGCAGCTTAGCCGGGACACTCGGAAACACCATATATTTT

j_gene: TRBJ1-1
v_gene: TRBV28
abundance: NA
d_gene: NA
len: 15
CDR3aa: CASSVNTGLNTEAFF
CDR3nt: TGTGCCAGCAGTGTCAATACAGGGTTGAACACTGAAGCTTTCTTT

j_gene: TRBJ1-3
v_gene: TRBV11-2
abundance: few
d_gene: NA
len: 15
CDR3aa: CASSRDLSSGNTIYF
CDR3nt: TGTGCCAGCAGCCGGGACTTGAGCTCTGGAAACACCATATATTTT

j_gene: TRBJ2-5
v_gene: TRBV7-2
abundance: once
d_gene: NA
len: 16
CDR3aa: CASSGRWGVQQETQYF
CDR3nt: TGTGCCAGCAGCGGGAGATGGGGGGTTCAACAAGAGACCCAGTACTTC

j_gene: TRBJ1-1
v_gene: TRBV6-5
abundance: NA
d_gene: TRBD1
len: 14
CDR3aa: CASSTHRGMTEAFF
CDR3nt: TGTGCCAGCAGTACTCACAGGGGGATGACTGAAGCTTTCTTT